The sequence of this TCR beta chain was determined in a study of control samples from healthy donors and cancer patients. Data came from immunoSEQ multiplex PCR; TCRdb stores just in-frame clones and leaves some out. This sample has under 450,000 clones, with approximately 92% found just once. The sequence was obtained from a man between 40 and 49 years old with head and neck cancer. The sample comprised PBMCs.

In DNA, the CDR3 is TGTGCCAGCAGCCAAGAGGGCAGAACCCAGCAGTACTTC. Translation gives CASSQEGRTQQYF. The chain recombines TRBV3-1 (or the pseudogene TRBV3-2) with TRBJ2-7, with D hard to call. The V end was cut by 0 bases, the J end by 8 bases, with 11 bases between. CDR1 and CDR2 from the germline V gene are LGHDT and YNNKEL (reference sequence). The CDR3 consists of 13 residues.